Presented here are 15 T cell receptor beta chains from one specimen sequenced in a study of blood T cell repertoires in COVID-19. Only in-frame clones appear in the TCRdb table, and some are missing; sequencing was by immunoSEQ multiplex PCR. The table includes some 150,000 clones, more than 75% detected once. The sample consisted of peripheral blood. These receptors were collected from a human donor with acute or convalescent COVID-19. The donor label of this sample is uncertain.

V usage is TRBV5-1 and J usage is TRBJ1-1, with 7 bases fitting TRBD1. The V gene's germline CDR1 is SGHRS and CDR2 YFSETQ. The length of the CDR3 is 13 residues. V was pared by 6 bases and J by 3 bases, with 5 bases of the junction left unmatched. CDR3 DNA sequence: TGCGCCAGCAAGGACCAGGGGGACACTGAAGCTTTCTTT. Translation gives CASKDQGDTEAFF.

This rearrangement joins TRBV7-3 to TRBJ2-1, with TRBD2 matching over 8 bases. This CDR3 contains 15 residues. V dropped 3 bases and J dropped 3; count of bases not matched to a gene: 4. Germline V gene data show CDR1 as SGHTA and CDR2 as FQGTGA. In DNA form, the CDR3 reads TGTGCCAGCAGCTTCACTAGCGGTTACTACAATGAGCAGTTCTTC. Its translation: CASSFTSGYYNEQFF.

V and J are TRBV11-2 and TRBJ2-3; D is possibly TRBD1 (6 bases). The V and J ends lost 5 bases and 5 bases respectively, with 11 bases between them. The CDR3 contains 13 residues. The germline gives CDR1 SGHAT, CDR2 FQNNGV. Here the CDR3 reads CASSAQTGDTQYF. In DNA form, the CDR3 reads TGTGCCAGCAGCGCCCAGACAGGAGATACGCAGTATTTT.

This clone was seen just once. J is TRBJ1-6 and V is TRBV30; D unresolved. The V gene lost 6 bases and the J gene lost 7 bases, with 16 bases spanning the gap. CDR3 length equals 14 residues. Germline CDR1 is GTSNPN and CDR2 is SVGIG (reference sequence). The CDR3 DNA reads as TGTGCCTGCGAGGTGCCGGGAGGAAATTCACCCCTCCACTTT. This sequence encodes CACEVPGGNSPLHF. The full variable domain, completed using reference TRBV30 and TRBJ1-6, is SQTIHQWPATLVQPVGSPLSLECTVEGTSNPNLYWYRQAAGRGLQLLFYSVGIGQISSEVPQNLSASRPQDRQFILSSKKLLLSDSGFYLCACEVPGGNSPLHFGNGTRLTVT.

The rearrangement uses TRBV9 and TRBJ2-1; a weak D match, TRBD2 (6 bases). V lost 0 bases, J lost 8 bases, and 15 bases lay in between. The CDR3 contains 15 residues. Germline CDR1 SGDLS, CDR2 YYNGEE. The CDR3 here is CASSVDWTKDHEQFF. The CDR3 coding sequence is TGTGCCAGCAGCGTAGATTGGACTAAAGACCATGAGCAGTTCTTC. The full variable domain, rest sourced from reference TRBV9 and TRBJ2-1, is DSGVTQTPKHLITATGQRVTLRCSPRSGDLSVYWYQQSLDQGLQFLIQYYNGEERAKGNILERFSAQQFPDLHSELNLSSLELGDSALYFCASSVDWTKDHEQFFGPGTRLTVL.

The V call is TRBV7-6, the J call TRBJ1-6; 7 bases match TRBD1. Germline V lookup: CDR1 SGHVS, CDR2 FNYEAQ. The ends lost 5 bases at V and 5 bases at J; junction bases unmatched: 9. The length of the CDR3 is 16 residues. The CDR3 loop reads CASSPRTGLNNSPLHF. In nucleotides, the CDR3 is TGTGCCAGCAGCCCGAGGACAGGCCTCAATAATTCACCCCTCCACTTT. Complete variable domain (other parts from reference TRBV7-6 and TRBJ1-6): GAGVSQSPRYKVTKRGQDVALRCDPISGHVSLYWYRQALGQGPEFLTYFNYEAQQDKSGLPNDRFSAERPEGSISTLTIQRTEQRDSAMYRCASSPRTGLNNSPLHFGNGTRLTVT.

The V and J genes are TRBV29-1 and TRBJ1-2, with 8 bases that match TRBD1. The V and J ends lost 7 bases and 4 bases, in that order; junction bases with no gene match: 8. CDR3 size: 13 residues. The germline CDR1 and CDR2 sequences are SQVTM and ANQGSEA. In DNA form, the CDR3 reads TGCAGCGGCGCAGGGGGCGCGACCTATGGCTACACCTTC. Translated, it gives CSGAGGATYGYTF.

The chain is built from TRBV27 and TRBJ1-1, with 11 bases lining up with TRBD1. The length of the CDR3 is 16 residues. V dropped 2 bases and J dropped 3; count of bases not matched to a gene: 5. Germline loops: CDR1 MNHEY, CDR2 SMNVEV (reference sequence). The CDR3 region has the DNA TGTGCCAGCAGTTTAGGACAGGGGGCGCATGACACTGAAGCTTTCTTT. Translation gives CASSLGQGAHDTEAFF.

The J gene is TRBJ1-6, the V gene TRBV7-2; 8 nucleotides match TRBD1. The CDR3 is made up of 17 amino acids. The V segment lost 5 bases and the J segment 0 bases; nucleotides outside the gene matches: 6. Germline V gives CDR1 SGHTA, CDR2 FQGNSA. The CDR3 sequence: CASSTDRVASYNSPLHF. The CDR3 DNA reads TGTGCCAGCAGCACGGACAGGGTGGCCTCCTATAATTCACCCCTCCACTTT.

The V call is TRBV19, the J call TRBJ1-2, with 8 bases lining up with TRBD1. Germline CDR1 reads LNHDA; CDR2 reads SQIVND (reference sequence). Germline trimming cut 4 bases from V and 4 bases from J; bases unmatched to any gene: 11. This CDR3 region has 16 residues. CDR3 DNA: TGTGCCAGTAGTACCTTCGCGACAGGGGATATCTATGGCTACACCTTC. Encoded protein: CASSTFATGDIYGYTF.

The chain couples TRBV19 to TRBJ1-3; weak D call: TRBD1 (6 bases). The V end lost 3 bases, the J end lost 2 bases, and 8 bases lay between the germline ends. Germline CDR1 reads LNHDA; CDR2 reads SQIVND (reference sequence). The CDR3 is 14 amino acids. The CDR3 protein is CASSIWGPGNTIYF. CDR3 bases: TGTGCCAGTAGTATTTGGGGGCCTGGAAACACCATATATTTT.

The chain is built from TRBV5-1 and TRBJ2-1, with 9 bases aligning to TRBD2. V lost 6 bases, J lost 7 bases, and 5 bases stayed unmatched. Germline CDR1 SGHRS, CDR2 YFSETQ. The CDR3 covers 13 residues. This chain's CDR3 is CASILAGSNEQFF. The CDR3, as DNA: TGCGCCAGCATCCTAGCGGGATCGAATGAGCAGTTCTTC.

The chain joins TRBV7-9 to TRBJ2-3; 11 positions match TRBD2. CDR3 size: 16 residues. V shed 5 bases, J shed 2 bases, and the junction held 6 bases outside the gene matches. Germline loops: CDR1 SEHNR, CDR2 FQNEAQ (reference sequence). CDR3 residues: CASSTGTSGPTDTQYF. In DNA form, the CDR3 reads TGTGCCAGCAGCACCGGGACTAGCGGCCCCACAGATACGCAGTATTTT.

Worth noting for this clone: The sample has other DNA sequences that encode this CDR3 too. The chain uses TRBV15 and TRBJ2-1, with a tentative D call TRBD2 (5 bases). The CDR3 totals 15 residues. V lost 0 bases to trimming and J lost 2 bases, with 8 bases between them. Germline CDR1 reads LNHNV; CDR2 reads YYDKDF (reference sequence). For the CDR3, the DNA is TGTGCCACCAGCAGAGACCCGGGAACCTACAATGAGCAGTTCTTC. It yields the protein CATSRDPGTYNEQFF.

For the CDR3, the DNA is TGCGCCAGCAGCCCAACTGGACAGGGGAATGAAAAACTGTTTTTT. This sequence encodes CASSPTGQGNEKLFF. The V and J genes are TRBV5-1 and TRBJ1-4, with TRBD1 identical over 9 bases. The V and J ends lost 4 bases and 5 bases, in that order; junction bases with no gene match: 6. Germline CDR1 is SGHRS and CDR2 is YFSETQ. The CDR3 contains 15 residues.